These 24 T cell receptor beta chains were sequenced from one sample in a study of molecular identifiers for immune sequencing clone quantification. MiXCR, run by TCRdb on the PCR reads, gives a single entry per CDR3 protein. Altogether 300,000 to 400,000 distinct CDR3 sequences are present, about 22% being singletons, with the ten largest covering approximately 0.8%. What was sequenced was naive CD8+ T cells from blood, with Jurkat cell RNA spiked in. The subset denotes: FACS-sorted CD8+CD4-CCR7+CD45RA+ naive T cells. The origin of the receptors is a human donor in good health. Some libraries in this study had Jurkat cell RNA spiked in.

This clonotype was recorded at least ten times. The chain couples TRBV19 to TRBJ1-5; 10 bases map to TRBD1. The V gene's germline CDR1 is LNHDA and CDR2 SQIVND (reference sequence). The CDR3 runs 14 residues. The V and J ends lost 9 bases and 2 bases, in that order; junction bases with no gene match: 4. CDR3 coding DNA: TGTGCCAGCGACAGGGGGCATGGCAATCAGCCCCAGCATTTT. Translation: CASDRGHGNQPQHF.

Regarding this clonotype: A much more abundant neighbour one base away suggests this may be a read error. V usage is TRBV7-9 and J usage is TRBJ1-2; a weak D match, TRBD1 (6 bases). The germline gives CDR1 SEHNR, CDR2 FQNEAQ (reference sequence). The CDR3 runs 15 residues. The chain's CDR3 is CASSLSQGRDTGHTF. For the CDR3, the DNA is TGTGCCAGCAGCCTCTCACAGGGCAGGGATACTGGCCACACCTTC.

Many counts were recorded for this clonotype. V and J are TRBV27 and TRBJ2-7, with D maybe TRBD1 (7 bases). V was clipped by 5 bases and J by 6 bases, with 17 bases between them. Germline CDR1 and CDR2: MNHEY and SMNVEV (reference sequence). This CDR3 has 14 amino acids. Here the CDR3 DNA reads TGTGCCAGCAGTCCCCAGGGGGGTGAGGGCGAGCAGTACTTC. This encodes CASSPQGGEGEQYF.

This clonotype has at least ten counts. The CDR3, as DNA: TGTGCCAGCAGTTTGGTTTGGAACACTGAAGCTTTCTTT. Translation: CASSLVWNTEAFF. V usage is TRBV27 and J usage is TRBJ1-1; D call uncertain. Germline-derived CDR1 and CDR2 are MNHEY and SMNVEV (reference sequence). The CDR3 totals 13 residues. V lost 3 bases to trimming and J lost 1 base, with 6 bases between them.

This clonotype was counted only a few times. The gene calls are TRBV19 and TRBJ2-1; TRBD2 agrees at 13 bases. The V gene's germline CDR1 is LNHDA and CDR2 SQIVND (reference sequence). V lost 5 bases to trimming and J lost 9 bases; unmatched junction nucleotides: 13. The CDR3 is 17 residues long. This CDR3 is CASSGQLAGGPKTEQFF. The DNA for the CDR3 is TGTGCCAGTAGTGGGCAACTAGCGGGAGGGCCTAAGACTGAGCAGTTCTTC.

For this clonotype: This may come from a read error, since a much larger clone is one base off. This chain links TRBV6-1 with TRBJ2-1, with 7 bases that match TRBD2. Germline-derived CDR1 and CDR2 are MNHNS and SASEGT. J gave up 0 bases and V 4 bases, and 6 bases lay outside the gene matches. CDR3 size: 16 residues. The CDR3 loop reads CASSVSLADSYNEQFF. DNA of the CDR3: TGTGCCAGCAGTGTATCCCTAGCGGACTCCTACAATGAGCAGTTCTTC.

Note on this clonotype: Likely a read error: the CDR3 ends without its conserved phenylalanine or tryptophan. The CDR3, as DNA: TGTGCCAGCAGTCCTCCAGCGGGAGGGGGTCATGAGCAGTTCTCC. As protein: CASSPPAGGGHEQFS. This rearrangement joins TRBV27 to TRBJ2-1; 10 bases fit TRBD2. The CDR3 has 15 amino acids. The V segment lost 5 bases and the J segment 8 bases; nucleotides outside the gene matches: 9. Germline CDR1 is MNHEY and CDR2 is SMNVEV (reference sequence).

V is TRBV7-9 and J is TRBJ2-1; 8 bases are shared with TRBD2. Trimming cost V 4 bases and J 8 bases; bases outside gene matches: 13. This CDR3 contains 16 residues. Germline V lookup: CDR1 SEHNR, CDR2 FQNEAQ (reference sequence). As DNA, the CDR3 is TGTGCCAGCAGCTCCTTAGCGGGATCATCCCGCGATGAGCAGTTCTTC. Translating gives CASSSLAGSSRDEQFF.

The sample holds many counts of this clonotype. This chain uses TRBV5-1 with TRBJ2-3, with a possible D match to TRBD1 (5 bases). Deletions cut 4 bases from V and 6 bases from J, with 18 bases between. This CDR3 spans 15 amino acids. CDR1 and CDR2 (germline): SGHRS, YFSETQ. CDR3 residues: CASSGGQIQPDTQYF. The DNA of the CDR3 is TGCGCCAGCAGCGGCGGACAAATCCAACCGGATACGCAGTATTTT.

As regards this clonotype: A much larger clonotype is one base distant, so this may be a read error. The chain employs TRBV4-1 and TRBJ1-6; no firm D call. CDR3 length: 16 residues. The V and J ends lost 3 bases and 2 bases respectively, with 11 bases between them. Germline V gives CDR1 MGHRA, CDR2 YSYEKL. CDR3 loop: CASSHTTVPYNSPLHF. The CDR3 DNA sequence: TGCGCCAGCAGCCACACCACGGTTCCCTATAATTCACCCCTCCACTTT.

This clonotype showed up many times. This rearrangement joins TRBV6-1 to TRBJ2-3; the D is unclear. CDR1 and CDR2 from the germline V gene are MNHNS and SASEGT. The CDR3 is 13 amino acids. Between the trimmed V and J ends, which lost 3 bases and 1 base, there was a span of 5 bases. CDR3 in amino acids: CASSDLGTDTQYF. In DNA form, the CDR3 reads TGTGCCAGCAGTGACTTGGGCACAGATACGCAGTATTTT.

This clonotype showed up many times. The chain couples TRBV29-1 to TRBJ2-7; TRBD2 aligns across 7 bases. The V gene end was trimmed by 1 base and the J gene end by 1 base; junction bases not matched to a gene: 1. CDR3 length equals 13 residues. Looked up from germline, CDR1 is SQVTM and CDR2 is ANQGSEA. The CDR3 protein is CSVEGGGSYEQYF. CDR3 DNA: TGCAGCGTTGAAGGCGGGGGTTCCTACGAGCAGTACTTC.

This clonotype was seen at least ten times. The rearrangement links TRBV6-2 or TRBV6-3 to TRBJ1-1; no definite D call. CDR3 length: 13 amino acids. V was shortened by 7 bases and J by 5 bases, with 14 bases between the two germline ends. Germline V gives CDR1 MNHEY, CDR2 SVGEGT. The CDR3 DNA follows: TGTGCCAGCACCAAGACCATAGGAACTGAAGCTTTCTTT. This sequence encodes CASTKTIGTEAFF.

The genes are TRBV5-6 and TRBJ1-2; TRBD1 agrees at 9 bases. This CDR3 contains 16 residues. The V gene end was trimmed by 4 bases and the J gene end by 7 bases; junction bases not matched to a gene: 14. CDR1 SGHDT and CDR2 YYEEEE come from the germline V gene. CDR3 loop: CASSRAGTGLPTGYTF. CDR3 coding DNA: TGTGCCAGCAGCCGGGCCGGGACAGGGTTACCCACTGGCTACACCTTC. Full variable domain (remainder filled in from reference TRBV5-6 and TRBJ1-2): DAGVTQSPTHLIKTRGQQVTLRCSPKSGHDTVSWYQQALGQGPQFIFQYYEEEERQRGNFPDRFSGHQFPNYSSELNVNALLLGDSALYLCASSRAGTGLPTGYTFGSGTRLTVV.

This clonotype appeared many times. This chain connects TRBV7-9 to TRBJ1-5, with TRBD1 identical over 11 bases. Trimming cost V 5 bases and J 7 bases; bases outside gene matches: 7. The CDR3 has 15 residues. CDR1 SEHNR and CDR2 FQNEAQ come from the germline V gene (reference sequence). For the CDR3, the DNA is TGTGCCAGCAGCGCGGACAGGGGGCTGTGGCAGCCCCAGCATTTT. Amino acids: CASSADRGLWQPQHF.

This clonotype showed up many times. The CDR3 reads CASSEPTSGPTTRTYNEQFF. The CDR3 coding sequence is TGTGCCAGCAGCGAACCCACTAGCGGACCCACAACCAGGACCTACAATGAGCAGTTCTTC. The rearrangement joins TRBV2 to TRBJ2-1; TRBD2 agrees at 8 bases. Trimming took 6 bases from V and 2 from J; bases not matched to a gene: 21. This CDR3 region has 20 residues. Germline V gene sequence: CDR1 SNHLY, CDR2 FYNNEI. The full variable domain, its missing parts supplied by reference TRBV2 and TRBJ2-1, is EPEVTQTPSHQVTQMGQEVILRCVPISNHLYFYWYRQILGQKVEFLVSFYNNEISEKSEIFDDQFSVERPDGSNFTLKIRSTKLEDSAMYFCASSEPTSGPTTRTYNEQFFGPGTRLTVL.

Comments on this clonotype: This sequence may be a read error, since a much larger clone differs from it by one base. This CDR3 is missing its conserved last phenylalanine or tryptophan, likely due to a read error. J is TRBJ2-7 and V is TRBV20-1; D is possibly TRBD1 or TRBD2 (5 bases each). Per germline, CDR1 DFQATT and CDR2 SNEGSKA (reference sequence). The CDR3 consists of 14 residues. Trimming left V 2 bases short and J 1 base short, with 12 bases between. This chain's CDR3 is CSARRRGASYEQYL. The CDR3 DNA follows: TGCAGTGCTAGACGCAGAGGGGCGTCCTACGAGCAGTACCTC.

With respect to this clonotype: A much larger clone differs from this one at a single base, so this may be a read error. No conserved phenylalanine or tryptophan is present at the end of the CDR3, so a read error is the likely explanation. The chain joins TRBV20-1 to TRBJ2-3; no clear D gene. CDR3 length: 16 amino acids. V dropped 5 bases and J dropped 3 bases, with 21 bases sitting between them. CDR1 and CDR2 from the germline V gene are DFQATT and SNEGSKA (reference sequence). The CDR3 is CSARTLVVTPTDTQYS. In nucleotides, the CDR3 is TGCAGTGCTCGCACCCTGGTGGTGACCCCGACAGATACGCAGTATTCT.

This clonotype was counted ten times or more. The chain uses TRBV29-1 and TRBJ2-3; 7 bases line up with TRBD1. The CDR3 covers 16 residues. CDR1 SQVTM and CDR2 ANQGSEA come from the germline V gene. After removal of 0 bases from V and 2 bases from J, the junction contained 8 bases not matched to a gene. The DNA for the CDR3 is TGCAGCGTTGAAGACGGGGACAGAGAGCCCACAGATACGCAGTATTTT. This gives the protein CSVEDGDREPTDTQYF.

This clonotype has ten or more counts. The rearrangement uses TRBV12-3 or TRBV12-4 and TRBJ2-2, with D possibly matching TRBD1 (5 bases). This CDR3 has 16 amino acids. Trimming removed 1 base from V and 4 bases from J, with 13 bases in between. The CDR3: CASSLEKGQGTGELFF. The CDR3 DNA reads as TGTGCCAGCAGTTTAGAGAAGGGGCAGGGCACCGGGGAGCTGTTTTTT.

This clonotype was detected many times. The chain's CDR3 is CASSLSSGPIADTQYF. The CDR3 DNA follows: TGTGCCAGCAGCTTGTCTTCGGGACCTATAGCAGATACGCAGTATTTT. The chain couples TRBV5-4 to TRBJ2-3, with D perhaps matching TRBD1 or TRBD2 (5 bases each). CDR3 size: 16 residues. Germline CDR1 reads SGHNT; CDR2 reads YYREEE (reference sequence). V lost 1 base, J lost 4 bases, and 16 bases lay in between.

The chain carries TRBV29-1 and TRBJ2-3, with 12 nucleotides matching TRBD2. CDR1 and CDR2 from the germline V gene are SQVTM and ANQGSEA. The CDR3 extends over 14 amino acids. With 2 bases clipped from V and 5 bases from J, the junction kept 2 bases outside the gene matches. DNA for the CDR3: TGCAGCGTTGAACCTAGCGGGGGGGGAGATACGCAGTATTTT. It translates to CSVEPSGGGDTQYF.

There are a few counts of this clonotype. This chain links TRBV20-1 with TRBJ2-2; D gene ambiguous. Germline V gives CDR1 DFQATT, CDR2 SNEGSKA (reference sequence). The length of the CDR3 is 13 residues. V gave up 0 bases and J gave up 5 bases, with 7 bases separating them. CDR3 DNA sequence: TGCAGTGCTAGAGACCACAAGACCGGGGAGCTGTTTTTT. As protein: CSARDHKTGELFF.

This clonotype was observed many times. V is TRBV12-3 or TRBV12-4 and J is TRBJ1-1, with D possibly matching TRBD1 (5 bases). The CDR3 is 13 residues long. V was pared by 10 bases and J by 3 bases, with 15 bases between. The CDR3 coding sequence is TGTGCCATCACGGGGGATTATCACACTGAAGCTTTCTTT. Its protein product is CAITGDYHTEAFF.